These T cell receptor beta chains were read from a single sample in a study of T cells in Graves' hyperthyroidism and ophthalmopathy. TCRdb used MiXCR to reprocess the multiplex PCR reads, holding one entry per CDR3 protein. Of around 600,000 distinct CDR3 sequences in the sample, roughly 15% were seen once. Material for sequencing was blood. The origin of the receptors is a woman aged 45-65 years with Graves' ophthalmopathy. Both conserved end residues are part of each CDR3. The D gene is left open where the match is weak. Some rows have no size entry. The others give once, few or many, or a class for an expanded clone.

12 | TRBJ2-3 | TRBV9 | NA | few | TGTGCCAGCAGCGTAGAGGGGTCTACGCAGTATTTT | CASSVEGSTQYF
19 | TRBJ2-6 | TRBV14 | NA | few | TGTGCCAGCAGCCAAGTTGCGGGTCGGCGGAGCTCTGGGGCCAACGTCCTGACTTTC | CASSQVAGRRSSGANVLTF
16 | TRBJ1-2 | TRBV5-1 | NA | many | TGCGCCAGCAGCACAGAATTACAGGTCGGGATCGGTGGCTACACCTTC | CASSTELQVGIGGYTF
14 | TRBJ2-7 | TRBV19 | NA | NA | TGTGCCAGTAGTCTCAGGGGCCCCAACTATGTGCAGTACTTC | CASSLRGPNYVQYF
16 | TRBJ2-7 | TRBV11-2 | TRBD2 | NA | TGTGCCAGCAGCTTGGGACTAGCGGGAGCCCCAGGGGAGCAGTACTTC | CASSLGLAGAPGEQYF
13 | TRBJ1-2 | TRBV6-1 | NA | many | TGTGCCAGCAGGGAACAGGGAGACTATGGCTACACCTTC | CASREQGDYGYTF
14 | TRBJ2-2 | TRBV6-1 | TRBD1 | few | TGTGCCAGCAGGCGGACAGGGCGTGACGGGGAGCTGTTTTTT | CASRRTGRDGELFF
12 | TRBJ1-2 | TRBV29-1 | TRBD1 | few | TGCAGCGTCCGGACAGGAGGATATGGCTACACCTTC | CSVRTGGYGYTF
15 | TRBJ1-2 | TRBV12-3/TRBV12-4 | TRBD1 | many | TGTGCCAGCAGCAAGACCGGGACAGGGAATGATGGCTACACCTTC | CASSKTGTGNDGYTF
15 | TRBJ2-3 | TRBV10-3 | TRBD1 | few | TGTGCCATCAGCCCGACAGGGGGCGGCACAGATACGCAGTATTTT | CAISPTGGGTDTQYF
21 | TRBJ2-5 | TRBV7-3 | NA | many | TGTGCCAGCAGCTTAACAGGACAGGGACCCGATGGGGACTATTTCGGGGAGACCCAGTACTTC | CASSLTGQGPDGDYFGETQYF
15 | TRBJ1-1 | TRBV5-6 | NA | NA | TGTGCCAGCAGCTTGTTTAAGGGGGAGGGCACTGAAGCTTTCTTT | CASSLFKGEGTEAFF
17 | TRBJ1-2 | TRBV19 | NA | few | TGTGCCAGTAGTACCGGATTCGGGACAATGGGATACTATGGCTACACCTTC | CASSTGFGTMGYYGYTF
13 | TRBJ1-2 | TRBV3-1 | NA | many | TGTGCCAGCAGCCTGAAAGACCACTATGGCTACACCTTC | CASSLKDHYGYTF
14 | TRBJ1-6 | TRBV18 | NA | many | TGTGCCAGCTCACCACAACCATATAATTCACCCCTCCACTTT | CASSPQPYNSPLHF
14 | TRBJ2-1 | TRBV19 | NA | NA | TGTGCCAGTAGTATATTGGCTTTGGGTCGGGAGCAGTTCTTC | CASSILALGREQFF
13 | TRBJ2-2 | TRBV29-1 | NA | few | TGCAGCACACCGACAGGGAACACCGGGGAGCTGTTTTTT | CSTPTGNTGELFF
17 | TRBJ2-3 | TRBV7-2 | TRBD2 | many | TGTGCCAGCAGCTTACCTTCGGGACTAGCATTCACAGATACGCAGTATTTT | CASSLPSGLAFTDTQYF
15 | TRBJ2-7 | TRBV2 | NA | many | TGTGCCAGCAATCAAATAGGACAGAGGGAATACGAGCAGTACTTC | CASNQIGQREYEQYF
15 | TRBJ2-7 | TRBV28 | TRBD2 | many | TGTGCCAGCTCCCACCGGGCTAGCGGGAGGTACGAGCAGTACTTC | CASSHRASGRYEQYF
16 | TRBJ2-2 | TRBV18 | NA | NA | TGTGCCAGCTCACGCCGGGGGGCTCTTCACACCGGGGAGCTGTTTTTT | CASSRRGALHTGELFF
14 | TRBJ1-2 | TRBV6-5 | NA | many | TGTGCCAGCAGTTACCAAGACAGCCCGTATGGCTACACCTTC | CASSYQDSPYGYTF
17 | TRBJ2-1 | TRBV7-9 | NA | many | TGTGCCAGCAGCTTAGGGAGAGGAGACTTGTTCTACAATGAGCAGTTCTTC | CASSLGRGDLFYNEQFF
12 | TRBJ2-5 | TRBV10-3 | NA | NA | TGTGCCATCAGTCGACCTGAGGAGACCCAGTACTTC | CAISRPEETQYF
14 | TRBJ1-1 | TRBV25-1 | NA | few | TGTGCCAGCAGGGTACAGGGCATTGGCACTGAAGCTTTCTTT | CASRVQGIGTEAFF
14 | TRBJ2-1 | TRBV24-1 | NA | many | TGTGCCACCAGTGATGCGGACCGGGCCAATGAGCAGTTCTTC | CATSDADRANEQFF
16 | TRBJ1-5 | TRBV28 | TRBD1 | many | TGTGCCAGCAGTTCGATCAGGGGGCCCCTTAATCAGCCCCAGCATTTT | CASSSIRGPLNQPQHF
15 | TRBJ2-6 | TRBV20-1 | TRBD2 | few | TGCAGTGCCAGACGGGGGGGCTCTGGGGCCAACGTCCTGACTTTC | CSARRGGSGANVLTF
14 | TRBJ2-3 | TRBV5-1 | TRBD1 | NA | TGCGCCAGCAGCCCCGACAGGGCCCCAGATACGCAGTATTTT | CASSPDRAPDTQYF
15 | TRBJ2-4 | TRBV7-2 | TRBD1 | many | TGTGCCAGCAGCTCCCCGGGACAGGGTGGAAACATTCAGTACTTC | CASSSPGQGGNIQYF
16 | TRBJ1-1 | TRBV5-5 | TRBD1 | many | TGTGCCAGCAGCTTCGGGACAGGTGCGGGGAACACTGAAGCTTTCTTT | CASSFGTGAGNTEAFF
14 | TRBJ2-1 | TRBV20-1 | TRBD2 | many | TGCAGTGCCATAAGCGGGAGCTCCTACAATGAGCAGTTCTTC | CSAISGSSYNEQFF
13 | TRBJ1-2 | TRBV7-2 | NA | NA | TGTGCCAGTAGTCGCGGGAAATCCTATGGCTACACCTTC | CASSRGKSYGYTF
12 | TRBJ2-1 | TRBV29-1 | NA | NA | TGCAGCGTTCCTACAGGGAACAATGAGCAGTTCTTC | CSVPTGNNEQFF
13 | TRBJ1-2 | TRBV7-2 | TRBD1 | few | TGTGCCAGCAGAAGGACAGGGAGGTTGGGCTACACCTTC | CASRRTGRLGYTF
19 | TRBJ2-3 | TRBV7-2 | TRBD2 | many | TGTGCCAGCAGCTTAGTAAGGACTAGCGGGAGGGGAGCAACAGATACGCAGTATTTT | CASSLVRTSGRGATDTQYF